The 5 T cell receptor beta chains listed next were all sequenced from one sample in a study of blood T cell repertoires in COVID-19. This table comes from immunoSEQ multiplex PCR, and its TCRdb copy is limited to in-frame clones, with some not included. The sample consists of about 120,000 clones, about 85% of them appearing once. Source material: peripheral blood. The receptors derive from a woman of 80 years or more with acute or convalescent COVID-19.

The gene calls are TRBV5-6 and TRBJ1-2; 9 bases match TRBD1. The germline V gene has CDR1 SGHDT and CDR2 YYEEEE. The CDR3 sequence is 14 residues long. V dropped 5 bases and J dropped 2; count of bases not matched to a gene: 4. This CDR3 is CASRPGTGNYGYTF. In nucleotides, the CDR3 is TGTGCCAGCAGACCTGGGACAGGGAACTATGGCTACACCTTC.

The rearrangement joins TRBV4-2 to TRBJ2-1; 11 bases are a match to TRBD2. V was clipped by 3 bases and J by 5 bases; unmatched bases: 3. Germline CDR1 LGHNA, CDR2 YNFKEQ. The CDR3 consists of 15 residues. The CDR3 region is CASSQELAGDNEQFF. The CDR3 nucleotides read TGTGCCAGCAGCCAGGAACTAGCGGGGGACAATGAGCAGTTCTTC.

CDR3 loop: CASSQAMRGGLFF. CDR3 coding DNA: TGCGCCAGCAGCCAAGCGATGCGGGGGGGCCTGTTTTTT. The rearrangement joins TRBV4-1 to TRBJ2-2, with TRBD2 matching 9 bases. CDR3 length: 13 amino acids. J lost 14 bases, V lost 1 base, and 5 bases had no gene match. CDR1 is MGHRA, CDR2 YSYEKL, per germline.

The table lists this clone with a few counts. The chain joins TRBV4-2 to TRBJ1-5; tentative D call: TRBD1 (5 bases). V was clipped by 0 bases and J by 5 bases, with 11 bases between them. From germline, CDR1 is LGHNA and CDR2 YNFKEQ. The CDR3 has 15 residues. The CDR3: CASSQDQGRDQPQHF. In DNA, the CDR3 is TGTGCCAGCAGCCAAGACCAGGGAAGGGATCAGCCCCAGCATTTT.

The chain couples TRBV6-5 to TRBJ1-2; no firm D call. Germline values: CDR1 MNHEY, CDR2 SVGAGI. The CDR3 has 14 residues. Trimming took off 6 bases at V and 4 bases at J, with 15 bases between the two ends. This CDR3 is CASSPEGAGYGYTF. Written as DNA, the CDR3 is TGTGCCAGCAGCCCCGAGGGCGCAGGCTATGGCTACACCTTC.